Listed below are T cell receptor beta chains from one sample, sequenced in a study of control samples from healthy donors and cancer patients. Sequencing used immunoSEQ multiplex PCR; TCRdb keeps in-frame clones, though not all of them. This repertoire shows approximately 79,000 clones, around 91% found once; its top ten account for approximately 7%. The sample taken for sequencing was blood. The receptor set was obtained from a man aged 45-60 years in good health. Both conserved end residues are part of each CDR3. The D gene is left open where the match is weak. Rows may omit the clone size; those that give it use once, few, many or a size class.

-	TRBV14	TRBJ1-1	-	CASSLVGGYTEAFF	TGTGCCAGCAGCCTCGTTGGGGGGTACACTGAAGCTTTCTTT
-	TRBV10-3	TRBJ2-3	-	CAISGPTGFPDTQYF	TGTGCCATCAGTGGCCCTACGGGCTTCCCAGATACGCAGTATTTT
-	TRBV4-1	TRBJ2-2	TRBD2	CASSQAPLAGGTGELFF	TGCGCCAGCAGCCAAGCCCCTCTAGCGGGGGGCACCGGGGAGCTGTTTTTT
-	TRBV7-9	TRBJ1-5	-	CASSLSESNQPQHF	TGTGCCAGCAGCTTATCAGAGAGCAATCAGCCCCAGCATTTT
-	TRBV12-3/TRBV12-4	TRBJ1-1	-	CASREEWTEAFF	TGTGCCAGCAGAGAAGAATGGACTGAAGCTTTCTTT
-	TRBV5-6	TRBJ2-2	-	CASSLRNTGELFF	TGTGCCAGCAGCCTTAGAAACACCGGGGAGCTGTTTTTT
-	TRBV16	TRBJ2-3	-	CASSQGTPSTDTQYF	TGTGCCAGCAGCCAAGGGACCCCCAGCACAGATACGCAGTATTTT
-	TRBV7-2	TRBJ1-6	TRBD1	CASSFGQGEPLHF	TGTGCCAGCAGCTTTGGACAGGGGGAACCCCTCCACTTT
once	TRBV10-3	TRBJ2-5	-	CAISEGGAPSQETQYF	TGTGCCATCAGTGAGGGGGGGGCACCTTCGCAAGAGACCCAGTACTTC
-	TRBV6-2/TRBV6-3	TRBJ2-2	-	CASSSPGALIGELFF	TGTGCCAGCAGCTCCCCGGGCGCTTTGATCGGGGAGCTGTTTTTT
-	TRBV9	TRBJ2-7	TRBD1	CASSVDTGENEQYF	TGTGCCAGCAGCGTAGACACAGGGGAAAACGAGCAGTACTTC
-	TRBV6-1	TRBJ1-5	-	CASSDGSQPQHF	TGTGCCAGCAGTGACGGGAGTCAGCCCCAGCATTTT
-	TRBV7-2	TRBJ2-7	TRBD2	CASRGDTYEQYF	TGTGCCAGCCGGGGGGATACCTACGAGCAGTACTTC
few	TRBV7-6	TRBJ2-2	-	CASSSKVRRDGELFF	TGTGCCAGCAGCTCAAAAGTCAGGAGGGACGGGGAGCTGTTTTTT
-	TRBV5-1	TRBJ2-7	-	CASSIGTRSSYEQYF	TGCGCCAGCAGCATTGGCACCCGGAGCTCCTACGAGCAGTACTTC
-	TRBV5-3	TRBJ2-6	-	CARSQRQRLAGANVLTF	TGTGCCAGAAGTCAACGACAGAGGCTGGCTGGGGCCAACGTCCTGACTTTC
-	TRBV7-9	TRBJ2-2	-	CASGGQNTGELFF	TGTGCCAGCGGTGGGCAAAACACCGGGGAGCTGTTTTTT
few	TRBV12-2	TRBJ1-6	-	CASRFGPGGSPLHF	TGTGCAAGTCGCTTCGGGCCCGGGGGGTCACCCCTCCACTTT
-	TRBV10-3	TRBJ2-5	-	CAISGAEAETQYF	TGTGCCATCAGTGGGGCGGAGGCGGAGACCCAGTACTTC
-	TRBV30	TRBJ1-5	-	CAWEKGGQGNQPQHF	TGTGCCTGGGAGAAGGGGGGGCAGGGGAATCAGCCCCAGCATTTT
few	TRBV9	TRBJ1-3	-	CASSVGLGSGNTIYF	TGTGCCAGCAGCGTTGGACTCGGCTCTGGAAACACCATATATTTT
few	TRBV2	TRBJ1-4	-	CASRVFGSGEKLFF	TGTGCCAGCAGGGTTTTTGGATCCGGGGAAAAACTGTTTTTT
-	TRBV7-2	TRBJ2-7	-	CASSLAVGEQYF	TGTGCCAGCAGCTTAGCGGTGGGGGAGCAGTACTTC
-	TRBV4-2	TRBJ2-1	-	CASSQDVYVGLQSSYNEQFF	TGTGCCAGCAGCCAAGATGTCTATGTCGGTCTACAGAGCTCCTACAATGAGCAGTTCTTC
-	TRBV11-2	TRBJ2-7	TRBD1	CASSLGYRGDFYEQYF	TGTGCCAGCAGCTTAGGGTACAGGGGGGATTTCTACGAGCAGTACTTC
once	TRBV4-2	TRBJ1-2	TRBD1	CASSLSRTGHNYGYTF	TGTGCCAGCAGCCTAAGTAGGACAGGACATAACTATGGCTACACCTTC
few	TRBV30	TRBJ1-6	-	CAWTPRSSGYNSPLHF	TGTGCCTGGACTCCACGGAGTTCCGGCTATAATTCACCCCTCCACTTT
few	TRBV10-3	TRBJ1-6	TRBD1	CAISVTGGQGSTPLHF	TGTGCCATCAGTGTGACCGGGGGACAGGGGTCGACACCCCTCCACTTT
-	TRBV9	TRBJ2-3	-	CATSTLPSSTDTQYF	TGTGCCACGTCGACCCTGCCTTCTAGCACAGATACGCAGTATTTT
once	TRBV30	TRBJ2-7	-	CAWSVQGVYEQYF	TGTGCCTGGAGTGTACAAGGGGTCTACGAGCAGTACTTC
-	TRBV5-1	TRBJ1-2	-	CASSIGVLDGYTF	TGCGCCAGCAGCATCGGGGTCCTGGACGGCTACACCTTC
-	TRBV6-5	TRBJ1-5	TRBD1	CASSSYRGDQPQHF	TGTGCCAGCAGTTCCTACAGGGGAGATCAGCCCCAGCATTTT